A single TCR beta chain is shown here with its context. Its specificity is not known. This sample is part of a study of T cell responses to AZD1222 COVID-19 vaccine. General study points: It should be noted that donors were predominantly white British and more often female, and clonal diversity was possibly underestimated.

TCRdb's copy holds only in-frame clones and misses some; the assay was immunoSEQ multiplex PCR. Among about 110,000 clones listed, nearly 90% were seen once. The analysis combined second doses at about 4 or about 12 weeks. CDR1 and CDR2 (germline): KGHSH, LQKENI. The length of the CDR3 is 13 residues. V was pared by 3 bases and J by 8 bases, with 11 bases between. The chain joins TRBV18 to TRBJ2-1; D may be TRBD1 or TRBD2 (5 bases each). The sequence derives from an adult who received the AZD1222 COVID-19 vaccine. Specimen: peripheral blood, collected 28 days after the second AZD1222 dose. CDR3 loop: CASSPEVQDEQFF. CDR3 DNA: TGTGCCAGCTCACCGGAGGTACAGGATGAGCAGTTCTTC.